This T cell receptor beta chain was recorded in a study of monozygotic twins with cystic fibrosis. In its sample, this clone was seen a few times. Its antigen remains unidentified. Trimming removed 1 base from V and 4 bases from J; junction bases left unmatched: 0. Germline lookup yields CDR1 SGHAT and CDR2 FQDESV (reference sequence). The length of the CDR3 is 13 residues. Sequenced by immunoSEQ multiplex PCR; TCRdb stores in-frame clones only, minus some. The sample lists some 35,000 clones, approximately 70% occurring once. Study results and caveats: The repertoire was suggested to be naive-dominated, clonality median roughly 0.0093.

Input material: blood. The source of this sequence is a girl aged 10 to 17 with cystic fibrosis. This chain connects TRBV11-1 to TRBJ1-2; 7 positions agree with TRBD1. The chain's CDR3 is CASSLDRGYGYTF. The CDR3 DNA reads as TGTGCCAGCAGCTTAGACAGGGGCTATGGCTACACCTTC.